The 11 T cell receptor beta chains below all came from one sample that was sequenced in a study of beta chain features in type 1 diabetes (dated 2018 in TCRdb). Library method: the immunoSEQ multiplex PCR assay. The entire amount of isolated RNA was reverse transcribed using the High Capacity cDNA Reverse Transcription Kit, so the sequenced TCRB transcripts were expressed ones. The source is immuneACCESS, and TCRdb retained only in-frame sequences with V and J called. Part of the clones is not carried over; for the studies checked, unresolved V genes explain less than half of this, and the remainder is unexplained. The sample contains some 150,000 clones, 11% of them found a single time. The leading ten clones occupy about 2.1% of the sample. The specimen sequenced was central memory CD4+ T cells from blood. The receptors were sampled from a young man in good health.

This clone was seen a few times. The genes are TRBV9 and TRBJ2-7, with 9 bases matching TRBD1. J lost 1 base, V lost 0 bases, and 2 bases had no gene match. Germline CDR1 is SGDLS and CDR2 is YYNGEE. The CDR3 spans 15 residues. This CDR3 is CASSVGTGESYEQYF. The CDR3 DNA reads TGTGCCAGCAGCGTAGGGACAGGGGAATCCTACGAGCAGTACTTC.

This clone was observed a handful of times. V is TRBV29-1 and J is TRBJ2-7; the match to TRBD1 covers 9 bases. The CDR3 extends over 15 amino acids. V was pared by 4 bases and J by 3 bases, with 10 bases of the junction left unmatched. Germline lookup yields CDR1 SQVTM and CDR2 ANQGSEA. The DNA of the CDR3 is TGCAGCGTTGCCCCACCACAGGGGGCTGGCTACGAGCAGTACTTC. Its translation: CSVAPPQGAGYEQYF.

CDR3 sequence: CASSNGRQGIETQYF. The CDR3 nucleotides read TGTGCCAGCAGTAACGGGAGACAGGGTATAGAGACCCAGTACTTC. The gene calls are TRBV27 and TRBJ2-5; tentative D call: TRBD1 (7 bases). V lost 5 bases and J 4 bases, leaving 17 bases between the germline ends. The germline V gene encodes CDR1 MNHEY and CDR2 SMNVEV (reference sequence). This CDR3 has 15 amino acids.

This clone was recorded once. V is TRBV7-3 and J is TRBJ2-3, with 9 nucleotides matching TRBD1. Trimming at V came to 1 base and at J to 1 base, leaving 9 bases not matched to a gene. The CDR3 contains 18 residues. CDR1 is SGHTA and CDR2 is FQGTGA in the germline V gene. The chain's CDR3 is CASSLNVRDRDGTDTQYF. The CDR3, as DNA: TGTGCCAGCAGCTTAAACGTGCGGGACAGGGACGGCACAGATACGCAGTATTTT.

The V call is TRBV7-9, the J call TRBJ2-2; D gene ambiguous. Germline assignment: CDR1 SEHNR and CDR2 FQNEAQ (reference sequence). The V end was cut by 1 base, the J end by 0 bases, with 3 bases between. This CDR3 spans 14 amino acids. CDR3 region: CASSLGTNTGELFF. The CDR3 nucleotides read TGTGCCAGCAGCTTAGGGACGAACACCGGGGAGCTGTTTTTT.

This clone appeared a few times. The chain is built from TRBV28 and TRBJ2-2, with D perhaps matching TRBD1 or TRBD2 (5 bases each). Trimming pared 8 bases from V and 2 bases from J, leaving 9 bases between. The CDR3 totals 13 residues. CDR1 and CDR2 (germline): MDHEN, SYDVKM. In nucleotides, the CDR3 is TGTGCCAGCCCGGGACCAAACACCGGGGAGCTGTTTTTT. Its translation: CASPGPNTGELFF.

In nucleotides, the CDR3 is TGTGCCTGGAGTGTCGGACAGGGAACCTTGAACACTGAAGCTTTCTTT. Amino acids: CAWSVGQGTLNTEAFF. The chain has TRBV30 and TRBJ1-1; 8 bases are a match to TRBD1. The V and J ends lost 0 bases and 0 bases, in that order; junction bases with no gene match: 6. The CDR3 runs to 16 residues. In germline, CDR1 is GTSNPN, CDR2 SVGIG (reference sequence). Drawing the rest from reference TRBV30 and TRBJ1-1, the complete variable domain is SQTIHQWPATLVQPVGSPLSLECTVEGTSNPNLYWYRQAAGRGLQLLFYSVGIGQISSEVPQNLSASRPQDRQFILSSKKLLLSDSGFYLCAWSVGQGTLNTEAFFGQGTRLTVV.

This clone has only a few counts. This chain links TRBV25-1 with TRBJ1-2, with D possibly being TRBD1 (5 bases). V dropped 1 base and J dropped 4 bases, with 10 bases sitting between them. There are 14 residues in the CDR3. Germline CDR1 reads MGHDK; CDR2 reads SYGVNS. The CDR3 DNA reads as TGTGCCAGCAGTGAATCACGACAGAGCTATGGCTACACCTTC. Translating gives CASSESRQSYGYTF.

The chain couples TRBV7-2 to TRBJ2-3; 11 positions agree with TRBD2. Germline V CDR1 and CDR2: SGHTA, FQGNSA. The CDR3 has 16 amino acids. Losses at the gene ends were 5 bases for V and 1 base for J; bases not matched to a gene: 5. The CDR3 bases are TGTGCCAGCAGCCCACGTAGCGGGGGGGGCACAGATACGCAGTATTTT. Protein product: CASSPRSGGGTDTQYF.

As regards this clone: With a much larger clone just one base away, this may be a read error. The J gene is TRBJ1-1, the V gene TRBV28, with D perhaps matching TRBD1 (5 bases). The CDR3 runs to 12 residues. CDR1 and CDR2 (germline): MDHEN, SYDVKM. V dropped 6 bases and J dropped 4 bases, with 9 bases sitting between them. This CDR3 reads CASRFGGTEAFF. CDR3 in DNA: TGTGCCAGCAGGTTTGGGGGCACTGAAGCTTTCTTT.

This clone turned up a few times. The rearrangement links TRBV29-1 to TRBJ2-1; 9 bases map to TRBD1. V gave up 6 bases and J gave up 1 base; unmatched junction bases: 4. Germline V gene data show CDR1 as SQVTM and CDR2 as ANQGSEA. The CDR3 covers 14 residues. The CDR3 DNA sequence: TGCAGCGTCACAGGGGGCAAATCCTACAATGAGCAGTTCTTC. The encoded protein is CSVTGGKSYNEQFF.